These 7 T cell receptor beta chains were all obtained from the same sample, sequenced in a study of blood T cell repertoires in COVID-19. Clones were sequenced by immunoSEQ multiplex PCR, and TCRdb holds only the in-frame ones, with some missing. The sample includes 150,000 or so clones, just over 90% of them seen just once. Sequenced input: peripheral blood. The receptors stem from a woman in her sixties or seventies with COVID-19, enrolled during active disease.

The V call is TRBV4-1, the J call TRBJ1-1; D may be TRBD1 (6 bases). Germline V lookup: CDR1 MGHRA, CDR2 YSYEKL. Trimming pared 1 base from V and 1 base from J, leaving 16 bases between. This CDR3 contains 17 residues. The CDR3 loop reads CASSQGLGTFANTEAFF. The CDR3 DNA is TGCGCCAGCAGCCAAGGTTTAGGGACATTCGCGAACACTGAAGCTTTCTTT.

CDR3 nucleotide sequence: TGTGCCAGCAGGGGACAGCCTAACACTGAAGCTTTCTTT. Translation: CASRGQPNTEAFF. The chain combines TRBV7-2 with TRBJ1-1; 7 bases match TRBD1. Germline trimming cut 6 bases from V and 2 bases from J; bases unmatched to any gene: 3. The CDR3 has 13 residues. The germline V gene has CDR1 SGHTA and CDR2 FQGNSA.

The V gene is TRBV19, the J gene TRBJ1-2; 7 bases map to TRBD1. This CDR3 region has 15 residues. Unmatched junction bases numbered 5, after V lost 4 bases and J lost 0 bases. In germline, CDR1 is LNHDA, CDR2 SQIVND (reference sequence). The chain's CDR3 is CASSTGQLSNYGYTF. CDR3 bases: TGTGCCAGTAGTACGGGACAGCTTTCTAACTATGGCTACACCTTC. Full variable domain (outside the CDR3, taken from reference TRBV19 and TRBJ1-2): DGGITQSPKYLFRKEGQNVTLSCEQNLNHDAMYWYRQDPGQGLRLIYYSQIVNDFQKGDIAEGYSVSREKKESFPLTVTSAQKNPTAFYLCASSTGQLSNYGYTFGSGTRLTVV.

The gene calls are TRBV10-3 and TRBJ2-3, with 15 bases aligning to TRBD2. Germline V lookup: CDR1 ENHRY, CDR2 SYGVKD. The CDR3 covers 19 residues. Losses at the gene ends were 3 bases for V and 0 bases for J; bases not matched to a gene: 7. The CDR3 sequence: CAISDPGLAGGTSTDTQYF. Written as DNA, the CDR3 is TGTGCCATCAGTGACCCGGGACTAGCGGGGGGAACTAGCACAGATACGCAGTATTTT.

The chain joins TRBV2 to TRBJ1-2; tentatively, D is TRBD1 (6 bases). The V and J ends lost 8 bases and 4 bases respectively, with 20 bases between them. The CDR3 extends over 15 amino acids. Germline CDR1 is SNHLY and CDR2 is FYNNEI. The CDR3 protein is CASPGGRGRSYGYTF. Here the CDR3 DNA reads TGTGCCAGCCCGGGGGGACGGGGGCGCAGCTATGGCTACACCTTC.

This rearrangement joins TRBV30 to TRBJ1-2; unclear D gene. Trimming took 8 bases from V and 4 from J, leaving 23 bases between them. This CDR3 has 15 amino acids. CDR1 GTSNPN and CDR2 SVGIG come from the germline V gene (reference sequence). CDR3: CASLLAGGIGYGYTF. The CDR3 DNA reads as TGTGCCAGCCTCCTCGCGGGAGGGATCGGCTATGGCTACACCTTC.

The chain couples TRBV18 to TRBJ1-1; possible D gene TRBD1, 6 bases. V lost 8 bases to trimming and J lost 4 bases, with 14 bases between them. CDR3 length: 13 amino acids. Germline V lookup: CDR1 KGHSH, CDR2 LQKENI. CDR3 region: CASREGGGTEAFF. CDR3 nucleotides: TGTGCCAGCCGGGAGGGAGGGGGCACTGAAGCTTTCTTT. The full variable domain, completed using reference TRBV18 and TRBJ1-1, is NAGVMQNPRHLVRRRGQEARLRCSPMKGHSHVYWYRQLPEEGLKFMVYLQKENIIDESGMPKERFSAEFPKEGPSILRIQQVVRGDSAAYFCASREGGGTEAFFGQGTRLTVV.